The clone carrying this TCR beta chain showed up just once. Source study methods: The detection floor for productive clonotype frequency was 2.59 x 10-5. Clones were sequenced by immunoSEQ multiplex PCR, and TCRdb holds only the in-frame ones, with some missing. V and J calls and clone size follow that table, whereas D and trimming were derived from the DNA. The sample holds tens of thousands of clones, approximately 70% seen once. These data belong to a study of STAT5B mutations in CD4+ large granular lymphocyte leukemia. V gave up 8 bases and J gave up 4 bases; unmatched junction bases: 5. The CDR3 runs 13 residues. The germline gives CDR1 SEHNR, CDR2 FQNEAQ (reference sequence).

Sequencing input: CD4+ T cells from blood buffy coats. The V and J genes are TRBV7-9 and TRBJ2-1; 7 nucleotides agree with TRBD2. This clonotype originated in a human donor in good health. The CDR3 DNA follows: TGTGCCAGCCGTGCAGCGGGGTACAATGAGCAGTTCTTC. Residues: CASRAAGYNEQFF. Complete variable domain (other parts from reference TRBV7-9 and TRBJ2-1): DTGVSQNPRHKITKRGQNVTFRCDPISEHNRLYWYRQTLGQGPEFLTYFQNEAQLEKSRLLSDRFSAERPKGSFSTLEIQRTEQGDSAMYLCASRAAGYNEQFFGPGTRLTVL.